This is a list of T cell receptor beta chains from one sample in a study of OX40 agonist ivuxolimab in advanced cancers. The protocol was immunoSEQ multiplex PCR, while the TCRdb copy is restricted to in-frame clones and leaves out a portion. This table holds approximately 94,000 clones, roughly nine tenths found once. The starting material was CD4+ or CD8+ T cells sorted from blood, obtained in a trial of the OX40 agonist ivuxolimab. The receptors come from an adult with an advanced solid tumor such as melanoma, head and neck, liver or kidney cancer. Each CDR3 is given with its conserved first and last residue. The D gene is left open where the match is weak. Where a row states a size, it is once, few, many or the class of an expanded clone; other rows omit it.

d_gene	abundance	v_gene	j_gene	len	CDR3aa	CDR3nt
TRBD1	NA	TRBV27	TRBJ2-7	14	CASSIQTQGGEQYF	TGTGCCAGCAGTATTCAAACACAGGGGGGCGAGCAGTACTTC
TRBD2	NA	TRBV6-5	TRBJ2-5	15	CASSYSGTSGETQYF	TGTGCCAGCAGTTACTCCGGGACTAGTGGGGAGACCCAGTACTTC
NA	NA	TRBV15	TRBJ2-2	20	CATSRERAGPGMANTGELFF	TGTGCCACCAGCAGAGAACGCGCAGGGCCCGGGATGGCGAACACCGGGGAGCTGTTTTTT
TRBD1	NA	TRBV25-1	TRBJ2-5	15	CASSASPGQGETQYF	TGTGCCAGCAGTGCCTCACCGGGACAGGGGGAGACCCAGTACTTC
TRBD2	NA	TRBV7-8	TRBJ2-2	16	CASSLVAGVNTGELFF	TGTGCCAGCAGCTTAGTAGCGGGGGTAAACACCGGGGAGCTGTTTTTT
TRBD1	few	TRBV10-3	TRBJ2-7	12	CAIRTGGHEQYF	TGTGCCATCAGGACAGGGGGCCACGAGCAGTACTTC
NA	NA	TRBV13	TRBJ2-7	14	CASSLVESAYEQYF	TGTGCCAGCAGCTTAGTAGAATCGGCCTACGAGCAGTACTTC
TRBD2	NA	TRBV30	TRBJ2-5	14	CAWTGGAQWETQYF	TGTGCCTGGACGGGGGGGGCCCAATGGGAGACCCAGTACTTC
TRBD1	NA	TRBV5-1	TRBJ2-7	14	CASSSRTGAYEQYF	TGCGCCAGCAGCTCCAGGACAGGGGCCTACGAGCAGTACTTC
TRBD1	NA	TRBV28	TRBJ2-2	16	CASSLRARTGAGELFF	TGTGCCAGCAGTTTAAGGGCACGGACAGGGGCCGGGGAGCTGTTTTTT
NA	NA	TRBV7-9	TRBJ1-2	13	CASSFPRGGGYTF	TGTGCCAGCAGCTTCCCTAGAGGGGGTGGCTACACCTTC
TRBD2	NA	TRBV15	TRBJ2-5	18	CATSSAGSGGRRGETQYF	TGTGCCACCAGCAGCGCTGGAAGCGGGGGGCGCCGGGGGGAGACCCAGTACTTC
NA	NA	TRBV30	TRBJ2-1	11	CAWSKAREQFF	TGTGCCTGGAGTAAAGCTAGGGAGCAGTTCTTC